This paragraph covers one TCR beta chain sequence. Its matching antigen is unknown. These data belong to a study of T cells in Graves' hyperthyroidism and ophthalmopathy. As for the study in general: Staff took peripheral blood when the initial diagnosis was made, before any treatment began. The study, taken as a whole, reports: Also found in blood were most expanded thyroid clonotypes above 0.001. From stable hyperthyroidism, ophthalmopathy was separated by a 13 V-J model.

V shed 5 bases and J shed 3 bases, with 20 bases lying between them. Germline CDR1 and CDR2: LNHDA and SQIVND (reference sequence). There are 17 residues in the CDR3. Using RNA transcripts as the source, TCR beta CDR3 regions were amplified. The HTBI set primed first-round TCR CDR3 RT-PCR. TCRdb called the multiplex PCR reads again in MiXCR, with one record for every CDR3 protein. The data contain roughly 500,000 distinct CDR3 sequences, approximately 23% of them seen just once; the ten biggest clones take up 49%. Exclusion followed for patients with uncontrolled infection, other autoimmune disease, pregnancy or lactation.

The sequenced sample was blood. The rearrangement joins TRBV19 to TRBJ2-1, with D perhaps given as TRBD1 or TRBD2 (7 bases each). The TCR sequence derives from a woman aged 70-85 years with Graves' ophthalmopathy. CDR3 nucleotides: TGTGCCAGTAGTTCAGGGGGGGTTGGGAGCTTCTACAATGAGCAGTTCTTC. It codes for CASSSGGVGSFYNEQFF.